This passage covers 26 T cell receptor beta chains from one sample sequenced in a study of cytomegalovirus exposure and HLA in healthy donors. PCR amplification relied on 60 Vbeta primers (plus 13 Jbeta primers). Only in-frame clones appear in the TCRdb table, and some are missing; sequencing was by immunoSEQ multiplex PCR. Seen here are roughly 86,000 clones, 60% to 80% observed once, and the top ten hold approximately 6%. The sample comprised PBMCs. These receptors were obtained from a female donor in good health and CMV-seronegative.

This chain connects TRBV27 to TRBJ2-5; the match to TRBD2 covers 13 bases. CDR1 is MNHEY and CDR2 is SMNVEV in the germline V gene (reference sequence). The J segment lost 2 bases and the V segment lost 6 bases, leaving 3 bases of the junction unmatched. CDR3 length: 15 residues. The DNA of the CDR3 is TGTGCCAGCAGGATACTAGCGGGAGGGCAAGAGACCCAGTACTTC. This translates into CASRILAGGQETQYF.

The genes are TRBV28 and TRBJ1-3; D not certain. This CDR3 region has 13 residues. Germline lookup yields CDR1 MDHEN and CDR2 SYDVKM. The germline V and J ends were trimmed by 4 bases and 3 bases, with 7 bases remaining between them. DNA of the CDR3: TGTGCCAGCAGTTCGGGAGGTGGAAACACCATATATTTT. Translation: CASSSGGGNTIYF.

This clone has a single count. V usage is TRBV5-1 and J usage is TRBJ2-7, with a tentative D call TRBD2 (6 bases). CDR3 length: 14 residues. Trimming shortened V by 0 bases and J by 6 bases, and 13 bases separated the two germline ends. Germline V gene lookup returns CDR1 SGHRS and CDR2 YFSETQ. CDR3 loop: CASSLDGSFPEQYF. In nucleotides, the CDR3 is TGCGCCAGCAGCTTGGACGGGAGTTTTCCCGAGCAGTACTTC.

The rearrangement uses TRBV30 and TRBJ1-5, with D perhaps TRBD1 (6 bases). This CDR3 comprises 13 residues. Germline V gene sequence: CDR1 GTSNPN, CDR2 SVGIG (reference sequence). V lost 0 bases and J lost 6, with 9 bases in between. The CDR3 region is CAWSVGASQPQHF. CDR3 coding DNA: TGTGCCTGGAGTGTGGGGGCGAGTCAGCCCCAGCATTTT.

This chain uses TRBV18 with TRBJ2-3; tentative D call: TRBD1 (5 bases). The germline CDR1 and CDR2 sequences are KGHSH and LQKENI. Trimming shortened V by 2 bases and J by 0 bases, and 6 bases separated the two germline ends. The CDR3 spans 14 residues. The CDR3 region has the DNA TGTGCCAGCTCACCAACAGGTAGCACAGATACGCAGTATTTT. It translates to CASSPTGSTDTQYF.

Notes on this clone: The junction differs from germline at one of its ends, possibly a read error. The V gene is TRBV28, the J gene TRBJ1-2, with 9 nucleotides matching TRBD1. The CDR3 runs to 11 residues. CDR1 and CDR2 (germline): MDHEN, SYDVKM. In DNA form, the CDR3 reads TGTGCCAGCAGTTTACCGGGACAGGGATCCTTC. It yields the protein CASSLPGQGSF.

This clone was picked up a small number of times. V is TRBV29-1 and J is TRBJ2-2, with D unclear. The V gene's germline CDR1 is SQVTM and CDR2 ANQGSEA. The CDR3 totals 12 residues. V lost 3 bases to trimming and J lost 2 bases, with 4 bases between them. The CDR3 reads CSVEGNTGELFF. CDR3 coding DNA: TGCAGCGTTGAGGGCAACACCGGGGAGCTGTTTTTT.

The genes are TRBV5-1 and TRBJ2-1, with D tentatively TRBD2 (6 bases). The V gene lost 0 bases and the J gene lost 10 bases, with 8 bases spanning the gap. The CDR3 is made up of 12 amino acids. Germline values: CDR1 SGHRS, CDR2 YFSETQ. This chain's CDR3 is CASSLDRGEQFF. The DNA for the CDR3 is TGCGCCAGCAGCTTGGACCGGGGGGAGCAGTTCTTC.

The chain joins TRBV28 to TRBJ1-5; tentative D call: TRBD1 (5 bases). Germline V gives CDR1 MDHEN, CDR2 SYDVKM. V lost 5 bases, J lost 0 bases, and 8 bases lay in between. This CDR3 contains 14 residues. CDR3 DNA: TGTGCCAGCAGTACTCAGGGTAGCAATCAGCCCCAGCATTTT. It translates to CASSTQGSNQPQHF.

The genes are TRBV28 and TRBJ2-7; 8 bases are shared with TRBD1. The V gene's germline CDR1 is MDHEN and CDR2 SYDVKM. V shed 6 bases and J 3 bases; nucleotides not matched to a gene: 4. This CDR3 is built from 13 residues. The CDR3 nucleotides are TGTGCCAGCAGAGGGACAGGTAACTACGAGCAGTACTTC. Its protein product is CASRGTGNYEQYF.

Regarding this clone: Additional DNA sequences in this sample encode the identical CDR3. The V call is TRBV5-4, the J call TRBJ2-6; D perhaps matches TRBD1 (5 bases). The CDR3 runs 16 residues. V lost 0 bases and J lost 1, with 8 bases in between. CDR1 SGHNT and CDR2 YYREEE come from the germline V gene (reference sequence). This chain's CDR3 is CASSLGGASGANVLTF. CDR3 sequence (DNA): TGTGCCAGCAGCTTGGGGGGCGCATCTGGGGCCAACGTCCTGACTTTC.

The rearrangement links TRBV7-9 to TRBJ2-5; 9 bases are shared with TRBD2. The CDR3 sequence is 16 residues long. Germline loops: CDR1 SEHNR, CDR2 FQNEAQ (reference sequence). V was clipped by 1 base and J by 5 bases; unmatched bases: 8. The CDR3 sequence: CASSLEAGGPLETQYF. CDR3 nucleotide sequence: TGTGCCAGCAGCTTAGAGGCGGGGGGGCCTTTGGAGACCCAGTACTTC.

The chain carries TRBV5-1 and TRBJ2-7; D possibly corresponds to TRBD2 (5 bases). V was shortened by 0 bases and J by 9 bases, with 13 bases between the two germline ends. Per the germline V gene, CDR1 is SGHRS and CDR2 is YFSETQ. CDR3 length: 13 amino acids. CDR3 DNA sequence: TGCGCCAGCAGCTTGGGTTCGGGGAATGTGCAGTACTTC. This codes for CASSLGSGNVQYF.

The CDR3 protein is CASSLLDRIDSPLHF. The DNA of the CDR3 is TGTGCCAGCAGCTTGCTTGACAGAATAGATTCACCCCTCCACTTT. The chain recombines TRBV5-6 with TRBJ1-6, with a weak D call TRBD1 (5 bases). Germline V gene sequence: CDR1 SGHDT, CDR2 YYEEEE. Trimming took 1 base from V and 8 from J, leaving 13 bases between them. This CDR3 region has 15 residues.

The chain has TRBV5-4 and TRBJ2-4; the match to TRBD1 covers 7 bases. CDR1 and CDR2 from the germline V gene are SGHNT and YYREEE (reference sequence). The CDR3 has 13 residues. J was trimmed by 5 bases and V by 1 base; bases with no gene match: 0. The CDR3 reads CASSLTGENIQYF. In DNA form, the CDR3 reads TGTGCCAGCAGCTTGACAGGGGAAAACATTCAGTACTTC.

The V gene is TRBV18, the J gene TRBJ2-1; no firm D call. The CDR3 spans 13 residues. Germline V gene lookup returns CDR1 KGHSH and CDR2 LQKENI. Trimming took off 2 bases at V and 8 bases at J, with 10 bases between the two ends. The CDR3: CASSPRSGDEQFF. In DNA, the CDR3 is TGTGCCAGCTCACCAAGATCGGGTGATGAGCAGTTCTTC.

The J gene is TRBJ2-1, the V gene TRBV14, with D perhaps TRBD1 (6 bases). This CDR3 is 15 amino acids long. Trimming pared 4 bases from V and 1 base from J, leaving 11 bases between. CDR1 and CDR2 (germline): SGHDN, FVKESK. The chain's CDR3 is CASSPRTASYNEQFF. CDR3 in DNA: TGTGCCAGCAGCCCGAGGACAGCTTCCTACAATGAGCAGTTCTTC.

The chain employs TRBV30 and TRBJ1-6; TRBD1 agrees at 7 bases. There are 14 residues in the CDR3. Losses at the gene ends were 3 bases for V and 7 bases for J; bases not matched to a gene: 6. Germline CDR1 and CDR2: GTSNPN and SVGIG (reference sequence). The CDR3: CAWRDPGQNSPLHF. CDR3 DNA sequence: TGTGCCTGGAGGGACCCGGGACAGAATTCACCCCTCCACTTT.

This clone was seen more than once but under ten times. V and J are TRBV6-5 and TRBJ1-5; 8 positions agree with TRBD1. Germline V gene sequence: CDR1 MNHEY, CDR2 SVGAGI. This CDR3 has 15 amino acids. V trimming: 2 bases; J trimming: 3 bases; junction bases outside the gene matches: 3. CDR3 in DNA: TGTGCCAGCAGTTACAGCAGGGGGCACAATCAGCCCCAGCATTTT. Translated, it gives CASSYSRGHNQPQHF.

This clone was seen only a few times. The V gene is TRBV29-1, the J gene TRBJ1-5; 7 positions agree with TRBD1. Per the germline V gene, CDR1 is SQVTM and CDR2 is ANQGSEA. CDR3 length equals 15 residues. The V gene end was trimmed by 4 bases and the J gene end by 1 base; junction bases not matched to a gene: 7. CDR3 loop: CSVGQGGKSNQPQHF. As DNA, the CDR3 is TGCAGCGTTGGCCAGGGGGGAAAAAGCAATCAGCCCCAGCATTTT.

The chain carries TRBV29-1 and TRBJ1-2, with 7 bases aligning to TRBD1. V gave up 4 bases and J gave up 4 bases; unmatched junction bases: 6. The CDR3 sequence is 13 residues long. Germline values: CDR1 SQVTM, CDR2 ANQGSEA. CDR3 sequence (DNA): TGCAGCGTTGGTACAGGGGAAGTCTATGGCTACACCTTC. It translates to CSVGTGEVYGYTF.

The CDR3 DNA sequence: TGTGCCAGCAGCTTAGGAAGCCTCAGCACAGATACGCAGTATTTT. Its translation: CASSLGSLSTDTQYF. V is TRBV7-8 and J is TRBJ2-3, with D unresolved. The V end was cut by 1 base, the J end by 0 bases, with 8 bases between. The germline CDR1 and CDR2 sequences are SGHVS and FQNEAQ. This CDR3 has 15 amino acids.

The V gene is TRBV7-8, the J gene TRBJ1-2, with 10 bases aligning to TRBD1. V shed 2 bases and J 8 bases; nucleotides not matched to a gene: 5. This CDR3 spans 14 amino acids. Per germline, CDR1 SGHVS and CDR2 FQNEAQ. This CDR3 reads CASSLWTGGRGYTF. The CDR3 nucleotides read TGTGCCAGCAGCTTATGGACAGGGGGACGCGGCTACACCTTC.

This chain joins TRBV5-1 and TRBJ2-5; no clear D. The CDR3 is 12 amino acids. Germline assignment: CDR1 SGHRS and CDR2 YFSETQ. The germline V and J ends were trimmed by 1 base and 8 bases, with 9 bases remaining between them. This CDR3 is CASSLSLGTQYF. Written as DNA, the CDR3 is TGCGCCAGCAGCTTGTCGTTGGGCACCCAGTACTTC. Variable domain in full (rest from reference TRBV5-1 and TRBJ2-5): KAGVTQTPRYLIKTRGQQVTLSCSPISGHRSVSWYQQTPGQGLQFLFEYFSETQRNKGNFPGRFSGRQFSNSRSEMNVSTLELGDSALYLCASSLSLGTQYFGPGTRLLVL.

In DNA form, the CDR3 reads TGCGCCAGCAGACAGCGCCAGGCGGCAGGGATTAATTCACCCCTCCACTTT. Amino acid sequence: CASRQRQAAGINSPLHF. The chain is built from TRBV5-1 and TRBJ1-6; possibly TRBD1 for D (5 bases). The CDR3 consists of 17 residues. The V gene's germline CDR1 is SGHRS and CDR2 YFSETQ. V was pared by 5 bases and J by 6 bases, with 21 bases between.

V and J are TRBV2 and TRBJ2-5; TRBD1 matches at 8 bases. Germline loops: CDR1 SNHLY, CDR2 FYNNEI. This CDR3 region has 13 residues. The ends lost 6 bases at V and 5 bases at J; junction bases unmatched: 5. This chain's CDR3 is CASRGQGGETQYF. CDR3 nucleotide sequence: TGTGCCAGCAGAGGACAGGGTGGGGAGACCCAGTACTTC. Full variable domain (rest looked up from reference TRBV2 and TRBJ2-5): EPEVTQTPSHQVTQMGQEVILRCVPISNHLYFYWYRQILGQKVEFLVSFYNNEISEKSEIFDDQFSVERPDGSNFTLKIRSTKLEDSAMYFCASRGQGGETQYFGPGTRLLVL.